The subject of this entry is one T cell receptor (beta chain). Its specificity is not known. The record originates from a study of cytomegalovirus exposure and HLA in healthy donors. Researchers ran the PCR with 60 Vbeta and 13 Jbeta primers. Sequenced by immunoSEQ multiplex PCR; TCRdb stores in-frame clones only, minus some. The table has roughly 230,000 clones, 85% to 95% seen once. Study results and limitations: A later analysis linked a missense variant in DCLRE1C to the trimming of TCR beta V and J genes.

The source material was PBMCs. The source of this sequence is a girl aged 2 to 10 in good health and CMV-seronegative.

In DNA form, the CDR3 reads TGTGCCAGCAGACCGGGACAGTTCTACTCCTACGAGCAGTACTTC. Its translation is CASRPGQFYSYEQYF. This chain uses TRBV6-6 with TRBJ2-5; 7 nucleotides align to TRBD1. Gene TRBJ2-7 matches the end of the DNA better, so the J call may be wrong. Germline CDR1 MNHNY, CDR2 SVGAGI (reference sequence). This CDR3 region has 15 residues.